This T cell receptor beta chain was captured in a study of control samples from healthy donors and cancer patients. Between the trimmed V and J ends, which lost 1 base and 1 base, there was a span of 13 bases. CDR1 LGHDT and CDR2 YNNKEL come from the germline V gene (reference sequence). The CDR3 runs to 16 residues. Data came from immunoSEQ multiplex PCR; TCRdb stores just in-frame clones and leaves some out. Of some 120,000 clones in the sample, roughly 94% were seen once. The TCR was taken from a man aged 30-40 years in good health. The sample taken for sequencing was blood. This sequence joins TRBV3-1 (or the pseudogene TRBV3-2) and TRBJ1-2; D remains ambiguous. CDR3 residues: CASSQALTEINYGYTF. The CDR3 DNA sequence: TGTGCCAGCAGCCAAGCTCTAACAGAGATTAACTATGGCTACACCTTC.